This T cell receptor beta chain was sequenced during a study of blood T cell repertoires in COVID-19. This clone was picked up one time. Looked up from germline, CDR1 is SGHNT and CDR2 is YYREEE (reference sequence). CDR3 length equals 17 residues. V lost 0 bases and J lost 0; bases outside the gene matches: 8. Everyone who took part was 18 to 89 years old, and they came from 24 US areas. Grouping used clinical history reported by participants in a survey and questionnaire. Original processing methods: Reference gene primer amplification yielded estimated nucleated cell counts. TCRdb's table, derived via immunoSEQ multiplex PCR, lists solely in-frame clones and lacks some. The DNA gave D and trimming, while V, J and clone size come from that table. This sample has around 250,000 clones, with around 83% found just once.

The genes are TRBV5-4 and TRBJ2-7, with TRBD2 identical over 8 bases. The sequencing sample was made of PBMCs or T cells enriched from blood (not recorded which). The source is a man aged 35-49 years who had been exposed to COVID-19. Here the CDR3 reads CASSLAVGTRGSYEQYF. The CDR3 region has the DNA TGTGCCAGCAGCTTGGCCGTTGGGACTAGGGGCTCCTACGAGCAGTACTTC.